These 13 T cell receptor beta chains share one sample of origin, sequenced in a study of blood T cells in healthy people across ages. Next came a second PCR, run for about 7 to 11 cycles, which used a sample-barcoded 5' primer along with a J-beta primer mix. MiXCR, run by TCRdb on the 5' RACE reads, gives a single entry per CDR3 protein. The sample consists of 600,000 to 850,000 distinct CDR3 sequences, approximately 39% of them appearing once. The material sequenced was blood. The receptor set was obtained from a woman aged 55-69 years in good health.

This clonotype was detected ten times or more. The chain couples TRBV24-1 to TRBJ2-1; D gene ambiguous. Germline CDR1 is KGHDR and CDR2 is SFDVKD. V was cut by 9 bases and J by 10 bases, with 18 bases left in between. This CDR3 region has 13 residues. The CDR3 reads CATGPRGSEEQFF. The CDR3 DNA reads TGTGCCACCGGCCCGAGAGGATCGGAGGAGCAGTTCTTC.

The rearrangement uses TRBV25-1 and TRBJ2-5; 8 bases fit TRBD2. The CDR3 has 16 amino acids. J was trimmed by 5 bases and V by 2 bases; bases with no gene match: 10. Germline CDR1 reads MGHDK; CDR2 reads SYGVNS. CDR3: CASSELGNGGGETQYF. In DNA, the CDR3 is TGTGCCAGCAGTGAACTCGGTAACGGGGGGGGTGAGACCCAGTACTTC.

A note on this clonotype: Relative to the germline gene, one junction end is altered; a read error may explain this. V is TRBV7-8 and J is TRBJ2-1; 14 bases are a match to TRBD2. Germline V lookup: CDR1 SGHVS, CDR2 FQNEAQ. The CDR3 is made up of 17 amino acids. The CDR3 is CASSPSTSGGAHNGQFF. The CDR3 DNA follows: TGTGCCAGCAGCCCATCGACTAGCGGGGGGGCCCACAATGGGCAGTTCTTC.

The genes are TRBV6-2 or TRBV6-3 and TRBJ1-2, with D perhaps TRBD1 (5 bases). This CDR3 has 14 amino acids. Germline V gives CDR1 MNHEY, CDR2 SVGEGT. V was cut by 4 bases and J by 3 bases, with 12 bases left in between. CDR3: CASSWGREDYGYTF. In DNA form, the CDR3 reads TGTGCCAGCAGTTGGGGCAGGGAAGACTATGGCTACACCTTC.

The V call is TRBV12-3 or TRBV12-4, the J call TRBJ2-7; D may be TRBD2 (5 bases). The CDR3 contains 14 residues. V was trimmed by 8 bases and J by 0 bases, leaving 14 bases between them. The CDR3 reads CASRKEVSSYEQYF. The CDR3, as DNA: TGTGCCAGCCGGAAGGAGGTTAGCTCCTACGAGCAGTACTTC.

The chain recombines TRBV5-8 with TRBJ1-2, with TRBD1 identical over 8 bases. CDR3 length: 16 amino acids. V lost 0 bases and J lost 8; bases outside the gene matches: 12. CDR1 and CDR2 from the germline V gene are SGHTS and YDEGEE. This chain's CDR3 is CASSLGPGQGTGGYTF. The CDR3 coding sequence is TGTGCCAGCAGCTTGGGACCCGGACAGGGTACGGGCGGCTACACCTTC. The whole variable domain, remainder taken from reference TRBV5-8 and TRBJ1-2, is EAGVTQSPTHLIKTRGQQATLRCSPISGHTSVYWYQQALGLGLQFLLWYDEGEERNRGNFPPRFSGRQFPNYSSELNVNALELEDSALYLCASSLGPGQGTGGYTFGSGTRLTVV.

This chain joins TRBV7-9 and TRBJ2-5; 8 bases line up with TRBD1. With the DNA end fitting TRBJ2-7 better, the J assignment may be wrong. The germline gives CDR1 SEHNR, CDR2 FQNEAQ (reference sequence). The CDR3 runs to 11 residues. CDR3 in amino acids: CAIGDRYEQYF. Written as DNA, the CDR3 is TGTGCCATCGGGGACAGGTACGAGCAGTACTTC.

The chain uses TRBV29-1 and TRBJ2-2; D assignment may be TRBD1 or TRBD2 (6 bases each). The germline V gene encodes CDR1 SQVTM and CDR2 ANQGSEA. The CDR3 has 13 residues. V was shortened by 5 bases and J by 5 bases, with 12 bases between the two germline ends. DNA for the CDR3: TGCAGCGTTACGAGGGGGGTAACCGGGGAGCTGTTTTTT. It encodes CSVTRGVTGELFF.

The chain combines TRBV19 with TRBJ2-5; tentatively, D is TRBD1 (5 bases). The CDR3 is made up of 14 amino acids. The germline CDR1 and CDR2 sequences are LNHDA and SQIVND (reference sequence). Deletions cut 0 bases from V and 2 bases from J, with 7 bases between. The CDR3 loop reads CASSIDPGQETQYF. CDR3 bases: TGTGCCAGTAGTATAGACCCAGGGCAAGAGACCCAGTACTTC.

This clonotype showed up many times. J is TRBJ2-2 and V is TRBV7-2; the D gene is possibly TRBD1 (6 bases). V was shortened by 5 bases and J by 7 bases, with 17 bases between the two germline ends. Germline V gene lookup returns CDR1 SGHTA and CDR2 FQGNSA. CDR3 length: 15 amino acids. CDR3 sequence: CASSLDTGLGGELFF. CDR3 coding DNA: TGTGCCAGCAGCCTTGATACAGGGTTGGGCGGGGAGCTGTTTTTT.

This clonotype was seen only a few times. V and J are TRBV4-3 and TRBJ2-3; TRBD1 is a possible D gene (5 bases). The V gene's germline CDR1 is LGHNA and CDR2 YSLEER. V was pared by 0 bases and J by 10 bases, with 14 bases between. The CDR3 runs to 14 residues. The CDR3 DNA sequence: TGCGCCAGCAGCCAAGAAGACGGACACCGGGCGCAGTATTTT. Translated, it gives CASSQEDGHRAQYF.

This chain connects TRBV3-1 to TRBJ2-7; D perhaps matches TRBD2 (6 bases). With 0 bases removed from V and 3 bases from J, the gap between germline ends came to 12 bases. CDR1 is LGHDT, CDR2 YNNKEL, per germline (reference sequence). The CDR3 totals 15 residues. CDR3 DNA: TGTGCCAGCAGCCAAGAGGGTAGCGGATACTACGAGCAGTACTTC. It is translated as CASSQEGSGYYEQYF.

The V gene is TRBV3-1, the J gene TRBJ1-6, with D uncertain. V lost 0 bases and J lost 6, with 9 bases in between. This CDR3 is built from 15 residues. Germline V lookup: CDR1 LGHDT, CDR2 YNNKEL (reference sequence). In nucleotides, the CDR3 is TGTGCCAGCAGCCAAGAGATACCCATTAATTCACCCCTCCACTTT. This sequence encodes CASSQEIPINSPLHF.